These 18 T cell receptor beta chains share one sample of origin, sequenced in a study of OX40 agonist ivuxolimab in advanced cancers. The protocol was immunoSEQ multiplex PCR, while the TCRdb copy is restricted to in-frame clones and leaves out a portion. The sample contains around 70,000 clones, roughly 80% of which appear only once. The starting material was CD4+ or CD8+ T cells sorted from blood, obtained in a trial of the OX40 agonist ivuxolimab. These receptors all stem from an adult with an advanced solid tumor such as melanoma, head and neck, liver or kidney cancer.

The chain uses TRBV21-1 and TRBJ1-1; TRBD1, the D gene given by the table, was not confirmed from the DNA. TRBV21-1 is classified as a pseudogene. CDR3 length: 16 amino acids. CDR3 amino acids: CASSNLTDRDHTEAFF. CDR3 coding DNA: TGTGCCAGCAGCAATTTAACGGACAGGGATCACACTGAAGCTTTCTTT.

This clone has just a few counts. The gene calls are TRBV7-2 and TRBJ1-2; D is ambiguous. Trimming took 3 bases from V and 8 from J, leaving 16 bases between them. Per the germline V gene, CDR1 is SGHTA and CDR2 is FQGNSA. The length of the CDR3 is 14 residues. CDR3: CASSLGFSSVGYTF. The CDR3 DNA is TGTGCCAGCAGCTTGGGTTTCAGCTCCGTCGGCTACACCTTC. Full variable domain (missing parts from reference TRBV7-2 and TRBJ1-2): GAGVSQSPSNKVTEKGKDVELRCDPISGHTALYWYRQSLGQGLEFLIYFQGNSAPDKSGLPSDRFSAERTGGSVSTLTIQRTQQEDSAVYLCASSLGFSSVGYTFGSGTRLTVV.

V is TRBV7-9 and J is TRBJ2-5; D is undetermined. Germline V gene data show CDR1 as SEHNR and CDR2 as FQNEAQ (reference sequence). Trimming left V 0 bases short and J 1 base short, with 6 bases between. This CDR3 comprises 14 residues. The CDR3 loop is CASSLAGSQETQYF. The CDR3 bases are TGTGCCAGCAGCTTAGCTGGTTCCCAAGAGACCCAGTACTTC.

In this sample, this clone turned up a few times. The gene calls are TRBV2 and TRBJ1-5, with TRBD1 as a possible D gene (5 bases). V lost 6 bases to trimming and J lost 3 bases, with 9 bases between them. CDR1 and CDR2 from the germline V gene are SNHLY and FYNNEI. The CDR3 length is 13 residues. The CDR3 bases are TGTGCCAGCAGGTTGACAGTCAATCAGCCCCAGCATTTT. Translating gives CASRLTVNQPQHF.

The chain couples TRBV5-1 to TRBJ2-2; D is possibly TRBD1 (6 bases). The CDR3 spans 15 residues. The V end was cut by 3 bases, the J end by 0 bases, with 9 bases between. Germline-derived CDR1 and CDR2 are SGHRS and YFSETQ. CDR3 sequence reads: CASSSQGTNTGELFF. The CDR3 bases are TGCGCCAGCAGCTCACAGGGAACGAACACCGGGGAGCTGTTTTTT.

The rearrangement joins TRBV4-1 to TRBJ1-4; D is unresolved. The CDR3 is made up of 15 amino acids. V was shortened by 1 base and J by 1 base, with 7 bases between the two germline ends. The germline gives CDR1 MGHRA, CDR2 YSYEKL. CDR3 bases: TGCGCCAGCAGCCAAGCGGAGCGAACTAATGAAAAACTGTTTTTT. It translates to CASSQAERTNEKLFF.

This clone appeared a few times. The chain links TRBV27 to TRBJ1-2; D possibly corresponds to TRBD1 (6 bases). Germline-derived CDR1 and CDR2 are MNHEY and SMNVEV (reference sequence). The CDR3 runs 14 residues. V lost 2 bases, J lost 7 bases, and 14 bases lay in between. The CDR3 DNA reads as TGTGCCAGCAGTTTAATCGGGGGCTTAGTTGGCTACACCTTC. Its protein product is CASSLIGGLVGYTF.

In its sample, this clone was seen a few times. CDR3 region: CASSPTWLGSPLHF. CDR3 coding DNA: TGCGCCAGCAGCCCGACGTGGCTCGGTTCACCCCTCCACTTT. The V gene is TRBV4-1, the J gene TRBJ1-6, with no clear D. CDR3 length: 14 residues. V was shortened by 4 bases and J by 9 bases, with 13 bases between the two germline ends. CDR1 is MGHRA, CDR2 YSYEKL, per germline.

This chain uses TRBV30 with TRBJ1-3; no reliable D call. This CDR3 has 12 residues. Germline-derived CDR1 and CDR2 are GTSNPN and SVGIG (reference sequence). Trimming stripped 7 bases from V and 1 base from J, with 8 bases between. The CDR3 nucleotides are TGTGCCTACAAGAAATCTGGAAACACCATATATTTT. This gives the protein CAYKKSGNTIYF.

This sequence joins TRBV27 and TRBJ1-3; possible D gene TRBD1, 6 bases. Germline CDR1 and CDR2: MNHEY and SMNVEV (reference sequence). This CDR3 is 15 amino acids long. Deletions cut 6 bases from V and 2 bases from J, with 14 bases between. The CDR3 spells CASRAAGAPGNTIYF. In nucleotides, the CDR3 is TGTGCCAGCAGAGCTGCGGGGGCACCTGGAAACACCATATATTTT.

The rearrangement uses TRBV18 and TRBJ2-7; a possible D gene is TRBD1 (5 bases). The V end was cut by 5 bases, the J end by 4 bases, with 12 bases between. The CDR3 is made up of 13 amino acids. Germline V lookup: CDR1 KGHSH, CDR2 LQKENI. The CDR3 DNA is TGTGCCAGCTCAGAAGGGGAAGGGTACGAGCAGTACTTC. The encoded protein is CASSEGEGYEQYF.

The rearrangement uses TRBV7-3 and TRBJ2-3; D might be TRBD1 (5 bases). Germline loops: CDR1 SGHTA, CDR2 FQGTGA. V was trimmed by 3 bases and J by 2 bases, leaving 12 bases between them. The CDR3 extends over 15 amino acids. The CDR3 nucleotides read TGTGCCAGCAGCTTGGGGTCTGGGGCCACAGATACGCAGTATTTT. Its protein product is CASSLGSGATDTQYF.

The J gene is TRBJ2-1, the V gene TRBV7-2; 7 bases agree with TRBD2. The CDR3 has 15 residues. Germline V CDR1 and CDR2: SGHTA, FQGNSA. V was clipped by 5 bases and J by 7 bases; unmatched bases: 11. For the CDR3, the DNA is TGTGCCAGCAGCCAAGAACAGGCGGGGGAGAATGAGCAGTTCTTC. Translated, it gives CASSQEQAGENEQFF.

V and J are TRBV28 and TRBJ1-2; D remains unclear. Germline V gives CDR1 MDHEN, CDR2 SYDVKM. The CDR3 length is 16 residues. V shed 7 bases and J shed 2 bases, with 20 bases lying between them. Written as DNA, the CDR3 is TGTGCCAGCACCCATCGGGTCTCCGGGTCGAACTATGGCTACACCTTC. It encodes CASTHRVSGSNYGYTF.

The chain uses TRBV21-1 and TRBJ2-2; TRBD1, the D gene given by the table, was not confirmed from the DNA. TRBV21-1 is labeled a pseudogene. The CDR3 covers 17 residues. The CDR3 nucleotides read TGTGCCAGCAGCAAAGGAGTAGGCAGGGAATACACCGGGGAGCTGTTTTTT. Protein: CASSKGVGREYTGELFF.

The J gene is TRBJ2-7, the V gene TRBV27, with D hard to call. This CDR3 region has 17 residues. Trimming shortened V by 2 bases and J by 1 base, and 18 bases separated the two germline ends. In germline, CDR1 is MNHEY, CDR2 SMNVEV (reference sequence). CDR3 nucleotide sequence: TGTGCCAGCAGTTTAATGGGTCAGGTAGGTGGATCCTACGAGCAGTACTTC. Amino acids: CASSLMGQVGGSYEQYF.

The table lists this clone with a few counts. The CDR3 DNA sequence: TGTGCCAGTACCGCCGGGACGGGGGTTTATAGCAATCAGCCCCAGCATTTT. This codes for CASTAGTGVYSNQPQHF. The chain couples TRBV19 to TRBJ1-5; possibly TRBD1 for D (5 bases). CDR1 and CDR2 (germline): LNHDA, SQIVND (reference sequence). V lost 7 bases and J lost 0, with 19 bases in between. CDR3 length equals 17 residues.

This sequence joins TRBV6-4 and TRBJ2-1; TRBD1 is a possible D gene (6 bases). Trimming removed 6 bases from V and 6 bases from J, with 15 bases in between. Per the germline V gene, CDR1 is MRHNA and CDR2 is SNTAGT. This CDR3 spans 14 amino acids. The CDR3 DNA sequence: TGTGCCAGCAGACGAGGGGGTTTAATCAATGAGCAGTTCTTC. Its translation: CASRRGGLINEQFF.